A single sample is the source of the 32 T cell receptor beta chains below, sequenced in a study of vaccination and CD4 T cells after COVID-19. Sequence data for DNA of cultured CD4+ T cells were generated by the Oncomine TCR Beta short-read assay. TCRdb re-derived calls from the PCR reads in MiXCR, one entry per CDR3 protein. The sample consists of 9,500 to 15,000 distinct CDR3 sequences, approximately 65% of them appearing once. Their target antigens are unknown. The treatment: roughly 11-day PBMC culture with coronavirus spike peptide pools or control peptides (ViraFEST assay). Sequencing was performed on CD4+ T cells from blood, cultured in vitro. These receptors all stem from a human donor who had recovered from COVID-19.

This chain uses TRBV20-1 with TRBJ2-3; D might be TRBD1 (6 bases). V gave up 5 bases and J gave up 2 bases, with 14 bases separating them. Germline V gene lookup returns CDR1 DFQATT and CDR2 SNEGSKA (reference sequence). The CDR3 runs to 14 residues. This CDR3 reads CSAEVRDTTDTQYF. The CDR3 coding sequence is TGCAGTGCTGAAGTCCGGGACACCACAGATACGCAGTATTTT.

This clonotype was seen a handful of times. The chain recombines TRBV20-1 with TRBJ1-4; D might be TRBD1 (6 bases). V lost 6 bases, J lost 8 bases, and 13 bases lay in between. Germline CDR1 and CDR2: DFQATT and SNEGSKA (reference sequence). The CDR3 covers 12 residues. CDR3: CSATQGREKLFF. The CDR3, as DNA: TGCAGTGCCACCCAGGGGCGAGAAAAACTGTTTTTT.

CDR3 in DNA: TGTGCCAGCAGTGAATTCTCGTCAGGGAGCAGCTCCTACGAGCAGTACTTC. Its translation is CASSEFSSGSSSYEQYF. This chain uses TRBV2 with TRBJ2-7; tentatively, D is TRBD1 or TRBD2 (5 bases each). Germline-derived CDR1 and CDR2 are SNHLY and FYNNEI. CDR3 length: 17 amino acids. V gave up 2 bases and J gave up 0 bases, with 17 bases separating them.

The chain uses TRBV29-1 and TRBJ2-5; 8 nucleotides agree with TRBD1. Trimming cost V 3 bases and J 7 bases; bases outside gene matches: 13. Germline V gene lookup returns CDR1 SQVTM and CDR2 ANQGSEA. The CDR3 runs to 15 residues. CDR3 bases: TGCAGCGTTGAGGGCACAGGGGGACTCTCAGGGACCCAGTACTTC. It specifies CSVEGTGGLSGTQYF.

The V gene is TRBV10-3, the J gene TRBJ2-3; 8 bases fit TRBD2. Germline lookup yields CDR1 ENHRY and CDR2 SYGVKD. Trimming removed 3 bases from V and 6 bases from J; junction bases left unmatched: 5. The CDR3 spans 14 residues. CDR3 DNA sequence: TGTGCCATCAGTGACCCGACTAGCGCGGATACGCAGTATTTT. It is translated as CAISDPTSADTQYF.

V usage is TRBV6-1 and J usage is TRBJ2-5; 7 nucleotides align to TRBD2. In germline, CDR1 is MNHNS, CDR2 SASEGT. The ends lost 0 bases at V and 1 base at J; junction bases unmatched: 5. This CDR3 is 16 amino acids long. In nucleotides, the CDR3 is TGTGCCAGCAGTGAAGCTCCTAGCGGCCCCCAAGAGACCCAGTACTTC. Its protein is CASSEAPSGPQETQYF.

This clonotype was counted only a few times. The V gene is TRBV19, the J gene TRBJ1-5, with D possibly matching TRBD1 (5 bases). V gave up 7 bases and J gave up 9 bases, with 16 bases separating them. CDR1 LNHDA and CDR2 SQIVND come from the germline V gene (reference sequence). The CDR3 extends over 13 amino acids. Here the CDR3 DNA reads TGTGCCAGTAACCCAACGGACAACATGCCCCAGCATTTT. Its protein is CASNPTDNMPQHF.

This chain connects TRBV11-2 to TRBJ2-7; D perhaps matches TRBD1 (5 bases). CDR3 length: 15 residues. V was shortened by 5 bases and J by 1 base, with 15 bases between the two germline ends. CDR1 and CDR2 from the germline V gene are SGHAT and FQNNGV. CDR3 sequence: CASSPSRVESYEQYF. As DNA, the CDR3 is TGTGCCAGCAGCCCGAGCAGGGTGGAGTCCTACGAGCAGTACTTC.

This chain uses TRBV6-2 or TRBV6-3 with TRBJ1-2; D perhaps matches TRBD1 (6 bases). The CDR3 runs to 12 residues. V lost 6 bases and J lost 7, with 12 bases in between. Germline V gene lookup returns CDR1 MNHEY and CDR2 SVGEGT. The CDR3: CASRYGQSGYTF. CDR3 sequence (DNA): TGTGCCAGCAGGTATGGACAGAGTGGCTACACCTTC.

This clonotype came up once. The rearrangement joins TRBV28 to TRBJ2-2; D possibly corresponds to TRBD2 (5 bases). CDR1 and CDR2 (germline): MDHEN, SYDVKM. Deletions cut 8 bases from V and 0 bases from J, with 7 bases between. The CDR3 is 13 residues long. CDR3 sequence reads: CASSGSNTGELFF. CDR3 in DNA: TGTGCCAGCTCGGGATCGAACACCGGGGAGCTGTTTTTT.

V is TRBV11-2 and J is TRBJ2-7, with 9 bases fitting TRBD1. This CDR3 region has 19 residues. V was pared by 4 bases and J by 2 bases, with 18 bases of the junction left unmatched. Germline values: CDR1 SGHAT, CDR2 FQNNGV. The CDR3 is CASSSSWGQGKLDPYEQYF. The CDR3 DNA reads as TGTGCCAGCAGCTCCTCCTGGGGACAGGGTAAGCTGGACCCCTACGAGCAGTACTTC.

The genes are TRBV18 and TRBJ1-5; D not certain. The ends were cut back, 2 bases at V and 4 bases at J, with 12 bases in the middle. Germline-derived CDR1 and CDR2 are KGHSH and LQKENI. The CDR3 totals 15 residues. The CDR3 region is CASSPERVWNQPQHF. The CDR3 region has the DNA TGTGCCAGCTCACCAGAGAGGGTTTGGAATCAGCCCCAGCATTTT.

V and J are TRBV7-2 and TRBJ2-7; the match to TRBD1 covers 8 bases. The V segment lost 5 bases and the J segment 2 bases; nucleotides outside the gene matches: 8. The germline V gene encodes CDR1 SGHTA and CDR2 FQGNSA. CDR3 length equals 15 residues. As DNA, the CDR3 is TGTGCCAGCAGCCTAACGGGACAGGTAACCTACGAGCAGTACTTC. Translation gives CASSLTGQVTYEQYF.

The CDR3 spells CASSSLDSHEQYF. CDR3 bases: TGTGCCAGTAGTTCCCTTGACTCTCACGAGCAGTACTTC. The chain has TRBV19 and TRBJ2-7; D gene uncertain. Germline CDR1 is LNHDA and CDR2 is SQIVND (reference sequence). The ends were cut back, 5 bases at V and 5 bases at J, with 13 bases in the middle. There are 13 residues in the CDR3.

CDR3 bases: TGTGCCTGCTCTGAGACCCAGTACTTC. Translation gives CACSETQYF. The chain carries TRBV6-1 and TRBJ2-5; D is ambiguous. The germline V and J ends were trimmed by 11 bases and 5 bases, with 6 bases remaining between them. This CDR3 spans 9 amino acids. Germline CDR1 MNHNS, CDR2 SASEGT.

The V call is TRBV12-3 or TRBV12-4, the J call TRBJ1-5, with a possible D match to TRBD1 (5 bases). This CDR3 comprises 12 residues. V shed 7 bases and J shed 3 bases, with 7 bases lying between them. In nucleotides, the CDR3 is TGTGCCAGCACGGGGCTCAATCAGCCCCAGCATTTT. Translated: CASTGLNQPQHF.

The CDR3 spells CSASRLAGDLNTGELFF. CDR3 sequence (DNA): TGCAGTGCTAGTAGGCTAGCGGGAGACCTGAACACCGGGGAGCTGTTTTTT. This sequence joins TRBV20-1 and TRBJ2-2; 10 bases agree with TRBD2. Germline trimming cut 3 bases from V and 1 base from J; bases unmatched to any gene: 8. Germline V gene data show CDR1 as DFQATT and CDR2 as SNEGSKA (reference sequence). CDR3 length equals 17 residues.

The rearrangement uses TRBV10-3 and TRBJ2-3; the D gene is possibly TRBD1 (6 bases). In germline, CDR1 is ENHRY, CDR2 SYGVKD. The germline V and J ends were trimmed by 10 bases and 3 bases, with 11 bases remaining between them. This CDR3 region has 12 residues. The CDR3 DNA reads TGTGCCACCGAGGACAGTACAGATACGCAGTATTTT. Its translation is CATEDSTDTQYF.

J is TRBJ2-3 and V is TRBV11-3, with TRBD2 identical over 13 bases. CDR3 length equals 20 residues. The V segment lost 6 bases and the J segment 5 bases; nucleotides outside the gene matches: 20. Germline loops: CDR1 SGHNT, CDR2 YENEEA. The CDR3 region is CASSASGRLAGGEWRDTQYF. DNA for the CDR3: TGTGCCAGCAGTGCTTCCGGAAGACTAGCGGGAGGTGAGTGGAGAGATACGCAGTATTTT.

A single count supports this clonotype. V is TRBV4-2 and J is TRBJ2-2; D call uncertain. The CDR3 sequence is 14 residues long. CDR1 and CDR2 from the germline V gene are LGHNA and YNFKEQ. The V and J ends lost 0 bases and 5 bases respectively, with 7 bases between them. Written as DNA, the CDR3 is TGTGCCAGCAGCCAAGAGCGTAGGACCGGGGAGCTGTTTTTT. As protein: CASSQERRTGELFF.

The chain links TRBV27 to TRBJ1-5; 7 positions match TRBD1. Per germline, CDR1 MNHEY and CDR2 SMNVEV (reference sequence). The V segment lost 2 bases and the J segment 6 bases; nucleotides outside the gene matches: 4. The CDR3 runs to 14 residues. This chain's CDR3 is CASSLGGGSQPQHF. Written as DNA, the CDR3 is TGTGCCAGCAGTTTAGGAGGGGGCAGTCAGCCCCAGCATTTT.

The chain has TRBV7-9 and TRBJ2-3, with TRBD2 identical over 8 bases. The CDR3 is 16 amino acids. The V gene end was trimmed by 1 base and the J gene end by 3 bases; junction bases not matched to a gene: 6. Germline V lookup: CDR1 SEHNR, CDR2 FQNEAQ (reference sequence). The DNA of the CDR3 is TGTGCCAGCAGCTTAGACAGCGGGAGCAAGACAGATACGCAGTATTTT. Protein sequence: CASSLDSGSKTDTQYF.

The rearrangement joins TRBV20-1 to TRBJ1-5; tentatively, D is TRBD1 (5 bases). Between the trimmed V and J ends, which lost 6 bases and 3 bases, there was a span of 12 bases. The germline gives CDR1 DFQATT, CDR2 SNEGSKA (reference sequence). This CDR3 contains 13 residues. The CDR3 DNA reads TGCAGTGCCCCGGGACCCTACAATCAGCCCCAGCATTTT. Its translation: CSAPGPYNQPQHF.

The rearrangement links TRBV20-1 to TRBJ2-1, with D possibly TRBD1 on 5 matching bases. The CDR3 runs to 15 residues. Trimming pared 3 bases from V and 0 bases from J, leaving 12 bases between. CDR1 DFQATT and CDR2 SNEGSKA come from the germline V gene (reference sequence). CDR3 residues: CSASPTVSSYNEQFF. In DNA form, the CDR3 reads TGCAGTGCTAGTCCGACAGTGAGCTCCTACAATGAGCAGTTCTTC.

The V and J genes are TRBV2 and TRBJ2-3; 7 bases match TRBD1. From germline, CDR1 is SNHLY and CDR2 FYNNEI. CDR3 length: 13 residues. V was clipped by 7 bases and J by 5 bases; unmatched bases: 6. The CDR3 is CASKFRDRDTQYF. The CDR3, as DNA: TGTGCCAGCAAATTCCGGGACAGAGATACGCAGTATTTT.

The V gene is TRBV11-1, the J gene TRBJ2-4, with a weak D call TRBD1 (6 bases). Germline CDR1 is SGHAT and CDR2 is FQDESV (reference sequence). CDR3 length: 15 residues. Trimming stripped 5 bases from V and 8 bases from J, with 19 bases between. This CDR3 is CASSAGVQDIDIQYF. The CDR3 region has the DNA TGTGCCAGCAGCGCAGGGGTACAGGACATCGACATTCAGTACTTC.

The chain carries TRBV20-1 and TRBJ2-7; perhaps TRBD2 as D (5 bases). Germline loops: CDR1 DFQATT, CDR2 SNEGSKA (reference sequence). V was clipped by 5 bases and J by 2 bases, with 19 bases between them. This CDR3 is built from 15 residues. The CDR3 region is CSASNTGEITYEQYF. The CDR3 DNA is TGCAGTGCTTCAAATACCGGGGAGATCACCTACGAGCAGTACTTC.

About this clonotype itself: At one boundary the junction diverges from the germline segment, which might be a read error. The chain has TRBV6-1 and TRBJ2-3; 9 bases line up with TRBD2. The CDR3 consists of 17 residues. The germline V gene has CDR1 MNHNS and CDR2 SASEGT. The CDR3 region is CASSEEISGRSTDTQYF. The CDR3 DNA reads TGCGCCAGCAGTGAAGAGATAAGCGGGAGGTCCACAGATACGCAGTATTTT.

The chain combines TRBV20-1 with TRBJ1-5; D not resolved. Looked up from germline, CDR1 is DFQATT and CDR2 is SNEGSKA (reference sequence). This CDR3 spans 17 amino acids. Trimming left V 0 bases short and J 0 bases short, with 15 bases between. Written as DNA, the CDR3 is TGCAGTGCTAGAGACCCATCGGGTCTTTATAGCAATCAGCCCCAGCATTTT. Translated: CSARDPSGLYSNQPQHF.

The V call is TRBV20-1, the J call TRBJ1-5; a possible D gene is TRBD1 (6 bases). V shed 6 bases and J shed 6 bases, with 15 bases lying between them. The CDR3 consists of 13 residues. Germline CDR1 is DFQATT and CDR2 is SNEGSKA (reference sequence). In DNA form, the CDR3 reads TGCAGTGCCCAGAAACAGGGAGCTCAGCCCCAGCATTTT. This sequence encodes CSAQKQGAQPQHF.

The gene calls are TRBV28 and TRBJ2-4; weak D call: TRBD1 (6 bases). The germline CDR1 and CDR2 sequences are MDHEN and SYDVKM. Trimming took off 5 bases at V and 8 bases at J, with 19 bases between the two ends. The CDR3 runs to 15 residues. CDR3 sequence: CASSRSGTKRHIQYF. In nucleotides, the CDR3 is TGTGCCAGCAGTCGCTCCGGGACAAAAAGGCACATTCAGTACTTC.

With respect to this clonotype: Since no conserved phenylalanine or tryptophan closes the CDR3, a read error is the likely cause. CDR3 sequence reads: CASSFGAMGEQFL. For the CDR3, the DNA is TGTGCCAGCAGCTTCGGGGCGATGGGTGAGCAGTTCCTC. The rearrangement uses TRBV7-9 and TRBJ2-1, with D possibly called TRBD1 or TRBD2 (5 bases each). CDR3 length: 13 residues. Germline loops: CDR1 SEHNR, CDR2 FQNEAQ (reference sequence). Trimming left V 3 bases short and J 9 bases short, with 12 bases between.